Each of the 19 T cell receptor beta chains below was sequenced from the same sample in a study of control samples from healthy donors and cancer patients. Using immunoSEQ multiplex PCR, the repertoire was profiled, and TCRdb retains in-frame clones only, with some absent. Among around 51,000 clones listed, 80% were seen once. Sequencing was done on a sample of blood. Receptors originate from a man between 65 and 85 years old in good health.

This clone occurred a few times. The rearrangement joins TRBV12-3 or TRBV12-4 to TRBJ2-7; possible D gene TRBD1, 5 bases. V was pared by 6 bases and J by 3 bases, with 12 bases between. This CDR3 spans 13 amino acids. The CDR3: CASSTQGFYEQYF. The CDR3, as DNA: TGTGCCAGCAGCACTCAGGGATTCTACGAGCAGTACTTC.

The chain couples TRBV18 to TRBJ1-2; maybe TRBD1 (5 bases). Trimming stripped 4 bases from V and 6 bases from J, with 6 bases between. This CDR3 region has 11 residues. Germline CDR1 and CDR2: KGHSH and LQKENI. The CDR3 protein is CASSLGDGYTF. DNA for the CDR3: TGTGCCAGCTCACTGGGGGATGGCTACACCTTC.

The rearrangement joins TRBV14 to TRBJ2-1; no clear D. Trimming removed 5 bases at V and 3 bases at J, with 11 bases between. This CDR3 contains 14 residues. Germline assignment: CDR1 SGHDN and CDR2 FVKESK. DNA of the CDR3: TGTGCCAGCAGCACCCAAGATTTCTACAATGAGCAGTTCTTC. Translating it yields CASSTQDFYNEQFF. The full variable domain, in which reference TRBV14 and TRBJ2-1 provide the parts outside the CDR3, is EAGVTQFPSHSVIEKGQTVTLRCDPISGHDNLYWYRRVMGKEIKFLLHFVKESKQDESGMPNNRFLAERTGGTYSTLKVQPAELEDSGVYFCASSTQDFYNEQFFGPGTRLTVL.

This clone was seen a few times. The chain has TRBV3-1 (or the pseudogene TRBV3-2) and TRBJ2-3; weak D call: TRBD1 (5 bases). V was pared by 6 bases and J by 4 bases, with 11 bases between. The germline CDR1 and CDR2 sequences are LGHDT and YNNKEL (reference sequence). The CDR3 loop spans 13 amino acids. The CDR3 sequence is CASSRGNSDTQYF. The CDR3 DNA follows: TGTGCCAGCAGTAGGGGAAACTCAGATACGCAGTATTTT.

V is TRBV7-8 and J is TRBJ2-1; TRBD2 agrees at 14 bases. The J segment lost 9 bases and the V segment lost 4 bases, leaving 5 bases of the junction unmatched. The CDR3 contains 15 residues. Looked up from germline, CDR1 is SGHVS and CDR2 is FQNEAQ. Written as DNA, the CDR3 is TGTGCCAGCAGCTCACGGGGACTAGCGGGAGTTGAGCAGTTCTTC. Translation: CASSSRGLAGVEQFF.

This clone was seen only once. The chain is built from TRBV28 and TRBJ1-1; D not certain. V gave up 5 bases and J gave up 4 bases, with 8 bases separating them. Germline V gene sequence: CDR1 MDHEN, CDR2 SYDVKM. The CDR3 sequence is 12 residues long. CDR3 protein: CASSLYSTEAFF. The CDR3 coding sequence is TGTGCCAGCAGTCTGTACAGCACTGAAGCTTTCTTT.

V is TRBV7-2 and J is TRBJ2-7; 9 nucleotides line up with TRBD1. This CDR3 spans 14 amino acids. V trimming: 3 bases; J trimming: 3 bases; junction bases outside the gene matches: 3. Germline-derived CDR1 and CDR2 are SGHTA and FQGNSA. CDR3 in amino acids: CASSFRQGVYEQYF. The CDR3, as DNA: TGTGCCAGCAGCTTTAGACAGGGGGTCTACGAGCAGTACTTC.

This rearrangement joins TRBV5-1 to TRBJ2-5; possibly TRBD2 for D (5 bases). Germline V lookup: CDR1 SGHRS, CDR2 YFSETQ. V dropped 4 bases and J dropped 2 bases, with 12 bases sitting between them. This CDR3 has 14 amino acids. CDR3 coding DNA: TGCGCCAGCAGCCTACTTGGGGAGCAAGAGACCCAGTACTTC. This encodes CASSLLGEQETQYF.

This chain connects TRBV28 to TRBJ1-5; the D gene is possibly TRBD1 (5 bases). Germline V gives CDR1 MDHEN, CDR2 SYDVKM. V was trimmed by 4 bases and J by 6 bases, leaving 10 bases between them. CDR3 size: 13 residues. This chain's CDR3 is CASSSTQVQPQHF. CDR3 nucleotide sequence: TGTGCCAGCAGTTCTACACAGGTTCAGCCCCAGCATTTT.

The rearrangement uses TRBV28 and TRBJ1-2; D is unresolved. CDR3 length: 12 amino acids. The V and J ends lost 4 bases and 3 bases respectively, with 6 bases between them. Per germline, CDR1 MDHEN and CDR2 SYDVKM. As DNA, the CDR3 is TGTGCCAGCAGTTCTGCCTACTATGGCTACACCTTC. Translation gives CASSSAYYGYTF.

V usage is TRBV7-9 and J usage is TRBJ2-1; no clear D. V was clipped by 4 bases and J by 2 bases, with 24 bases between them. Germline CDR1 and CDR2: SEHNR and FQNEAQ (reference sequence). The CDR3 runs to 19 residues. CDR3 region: CASSSSLIGRRGTYNEQFF. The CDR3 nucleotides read TGTGCCAGCAGCTCGAGCCTTATTGGGCGGAGAGGCACCTACAATGAGCAGTTCTTC.

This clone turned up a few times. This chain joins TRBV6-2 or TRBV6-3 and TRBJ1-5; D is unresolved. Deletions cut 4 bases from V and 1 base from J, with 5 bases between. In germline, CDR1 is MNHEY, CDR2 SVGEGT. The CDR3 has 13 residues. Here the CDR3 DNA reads TGTGCCAGCAGTTTATGGAGCAATCAGCCCCAGCATTTT. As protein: CASSLWSNQPQHF.

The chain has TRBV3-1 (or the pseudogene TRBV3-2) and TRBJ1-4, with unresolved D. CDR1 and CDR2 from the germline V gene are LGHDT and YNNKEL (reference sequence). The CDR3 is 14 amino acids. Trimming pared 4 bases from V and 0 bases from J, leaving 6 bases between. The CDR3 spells CASSRTATNEKLFF. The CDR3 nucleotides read TGTGCCAGCAGCCGGACTGCAACTAATGAAAAACTGTTTTTT.

CDR3 coding DNA: TGTGCCAGCAGCCTTAAGGCAGCTCCGCCGCCACCGCGCCTCTACGAGCAGTACTTC. Translated: CASSLKAAPPPPRLYEQYF. J is TRBJ2-7 and V is TRBV27; D is ambiguous. The CDR3 length is 19 residues. V dropped 6 bases and J dropped 3 bases, with 30 bases sitting between them. Germline CDR1 and CDR2: MNHEY and SMNVEV (reference sequence).

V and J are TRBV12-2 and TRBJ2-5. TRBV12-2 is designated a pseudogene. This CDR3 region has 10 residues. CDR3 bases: TGTGCAAGTCGCTTAGAGGTCGAGTACTTC. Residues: CASRLEVEYF.

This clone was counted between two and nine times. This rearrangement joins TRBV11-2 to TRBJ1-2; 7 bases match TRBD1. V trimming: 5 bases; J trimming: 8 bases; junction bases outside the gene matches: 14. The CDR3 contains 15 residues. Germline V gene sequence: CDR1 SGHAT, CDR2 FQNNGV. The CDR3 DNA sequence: TGTGCCAGCAGCACCTCTTGGGACAGCCCCTCCGGCTACACCTTC. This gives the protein CASSTSWDSPSGYTF.

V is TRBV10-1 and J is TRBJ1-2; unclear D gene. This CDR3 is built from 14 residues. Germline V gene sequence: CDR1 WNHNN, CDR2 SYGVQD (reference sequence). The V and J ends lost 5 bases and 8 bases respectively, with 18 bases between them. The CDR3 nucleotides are TGCGCCAGCAGTTCCTTGCCCTCTGGAGGCGGCTACACCTTC. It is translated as CASSSLPSGGGYTF.

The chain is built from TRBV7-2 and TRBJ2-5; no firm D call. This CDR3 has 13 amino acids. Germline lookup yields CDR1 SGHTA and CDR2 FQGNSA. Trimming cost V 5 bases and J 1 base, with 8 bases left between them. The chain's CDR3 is CASSRRPQETQYF. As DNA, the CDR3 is TGTGCCAGCAGCCGTAGACCCCAAGAGACCCAGTACTTC.

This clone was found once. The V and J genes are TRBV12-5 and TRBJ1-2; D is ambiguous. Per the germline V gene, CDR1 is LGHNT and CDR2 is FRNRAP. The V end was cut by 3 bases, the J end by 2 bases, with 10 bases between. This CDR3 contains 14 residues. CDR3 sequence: CASGFGVGNYGYTF. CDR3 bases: TGTGCTAGTGGTTTCGGGGTAGGAAACTATGGCTACACCTTC.